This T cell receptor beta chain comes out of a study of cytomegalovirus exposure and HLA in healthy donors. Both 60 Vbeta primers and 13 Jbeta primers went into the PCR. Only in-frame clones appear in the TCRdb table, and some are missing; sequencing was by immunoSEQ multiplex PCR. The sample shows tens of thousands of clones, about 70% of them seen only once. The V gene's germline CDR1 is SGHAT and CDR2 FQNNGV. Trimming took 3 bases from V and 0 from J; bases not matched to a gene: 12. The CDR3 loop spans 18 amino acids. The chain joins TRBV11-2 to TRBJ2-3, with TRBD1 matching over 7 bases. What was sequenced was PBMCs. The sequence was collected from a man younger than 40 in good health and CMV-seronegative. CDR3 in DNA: TGTGCCAGCAGCTTCGGGACAGCAATGGTTGGAAGCACAGATACGCAGTATTTT. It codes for CASSFGTAMVGSTDTQYF.